The 27 T cell receptor beta chains presented below share a single source sample, sequenced in a study of cytomegalovirus exposure and HLA in healthy donors. The study ran its PCR with 60 Vbeta and 13 Jbeta primers. Using immunoSEQ multiplex PCR, the repertoire was profiled, and TCRdb retains in-frame clones only, with some absent. The table records about 110,000 clones, roughly 70% of them present only once. The specimen was PBMCs. These TCRs come from a man aged 35 to 55 in good health and CMV-seronegative.

This clone was seen only a few times. The genes are TRBV4-2 and TRBJ2-5; D may be TRBD2 (7 bases). V was cut by 3 bases and J by 5 bases, with 25 bases left in between. CDR3 size: 18 residues. Germline assignment: CDR1 LGHNA and CDR2 YNFKEQ. The CDR3 here is CASSQEAAIGGPGETQYF. Written as DNA, the CDR3 is TGTGCCAGCAGCCAGGAGGCCGCTATCGGGGGGCCGGGGGAGACCCAGTACTTC.

This sequence joins TRBV27 and TRBJ1-1, with 11 bases matching TRBD1. The J segment lost 7 bases and the V segment lost 6 bases, leaving 7 bases of the junction unmatched. Germline lookup yields CDR1 MNHEY and CDR2 SMNVEV (reference sequence). This CDR3 is built from 14 residues. CDR3 loop: CASSYGQGADEAFF. As DNA, the CDR3 is TGTGCCAGCAGCTACGGACAGGGGGCGGATGAAGCTTTCTTT.

The chain is built from TRBV11-3 and TRBJ1-6; a weak D match, TRBD1 (5 bases). The CDR3 covers 16 residues. The V end lost 5 bases, the J end lost 6 bases, and 17 bases lay between the germline ends. Germline CDR1 and CDR2: SGHNT and YENEEA. The CDR3 DNA follows: TGTGCCAGCAGCCGGGGCCGGGGAGCGGGTAATTCACCCCTCCACTTT. This translates into CASSRGRGAGNSPLHF.

The chain employs TRBV4-3 and TRBJ1-1, with TRBD1 matching 11 bases. The CDR3 has 15 residues. The V gene's germline CDR1 is LGHNA and CDR2 YSLEER. Trimming at V came to 2 bases and at J to 3 bases, leaving 2 bases not matched to a gene. The DNA for the CDR3 is TGCGCCAGCAGCCAACCGGGACAGGGGGACACTGAAGCTTTCTTT. Its protein is CASSQPGQGDTEAFF.

V is TRBV10-3 and J is TRBJ2-1; TRBD2 is a possible D gene (7 bases). Between the trimmed V and J ends, which lost 1 base and 7 bases, there was a span of 11 bases. Germline V gene lookup returns CDR1 ENHRY and CDR2 SYGVKD. The CDR3 extends over 14 amino acids. CDR3 sequence (DNA): TGTGCCATCAGTGAGTGGGGGGGCCCAAATGAGCAGTTCTTC. This codes for CAISEWGGPNEQFF.

The count of this clone is one. The gene calls are TRBV11-2 and TRBJ2-5, with D uncertain. The V and J ends lost 6 bases and 2 bases respectively, with 7 bases between them. This CDR3 comprises 12 residues. The V gene's germline CDR1 is SGHAT and CDR2 FQNNGV. The CDR3 protein is CASRELQETQYF. Written as DNA, the CDR3 is TGTGCCAGCAGAGAACTTCAAGAGACCCAGTACTTC.

The chain recombines TRBV29-1 with TRBJ1-6; no firm D call. The germline V and J ends were trimmed by 4 bases and 7 bases, with 17 bases remaining between them. Germline V gives CDR1 SQVTM, CDR2 ANQGSEA. This CDR3 is 15 amino acids long. The CDR3 DNA reads TGCAGCGTTGTGGGCTGGCGGGGTCCCAATTCACCCCTCCACTTT. Its protein product is CSVVGWRGPNSPLHF. Complete variable domain (other parts from reference TRBV29-1 and TRBJ1-6): SAVISQKPSRDICQRGTSLTIQCQVDSQVTMMFWYRQQPGQSLTLIATANQGSEATYESGFVIDKFPISRPNLTFSTLTVSNMSPEDSSIYLCSVVGWRGPNSPLHFGNGTRLTVT.

As DNA, the CDR3 is TGTGCCAGCAAGCGGAACAGGGGGATTAATGAAAAACTGTTTTTT. Translated, it gives CASKRNRGINEKLFF. V and J are TRBV5-4 and TRBJ1-4, with 8 bases that match TRBD1. This CDR3 is 15 amino acids long. From germline, CDR1 is SGHNT and CDR2 YYREEE (reference sequence). The junction had 8 bases not matched to a gene; V was cut back by 6 bases and J by 4 bases.

This clone was counted only a few times. This chain links TRBV7-2 with TRBJ1-2; maybe TRBD1 (5 bases). CDR3 length: 12 residues. Trimming left V 3 bases short and J 5 bases short, with 7 bases between. CDR1 and CDR2 from the germline V gene are SGHTA and FQGNSA. The CDR3 DNA follows: TGTGCCAGCAGCTTTCGACAGTATGGCTACACCTTC. Protein: CASSFRQYGYTF. Together with reference TRBV7-2 and TRBJ1-2, the CDR3 gives the full variable domain: GAGVSQSPSNKVTEKGKDVELRCDPISGHTALYWYRQSLGQGLEFLIYFQGNSAPDKSGLPSDRFSAERTGGSVSTLTIQRTQQEDSAVYLCASSFRQYGYTFGSGTRLTVV.

The chain combines TRBV20-1 with TRBJ1-2, with D unresolved. Germline-derived CDR1 and CDR2 are DFQATT and SNEGSKA (reference sequence). V gave up 0 bases and J gave up 12 bases, with 11 bases separating them. The CDR3 extends over 11 amino acids. The CDR3 DNA is TGCAGTGCTAGAGATCTGGGGAGCGACACCTTC. Translating it yields CSARDLGSDTF.

This chain links TRBV19 with TRBJ2-7, with 10 bases fitting TRBD1. The germline V gene encodes CDR1 LNHDA and CDR2 SQIVND (reference sequence). V lost 1 base and J lost 2; bases outside the gene matches: 5. The CDR3 contains 16 residues. The CDR3 region is CASSIGAGQGTYEQYF. The CDR3 nucleotides are TGTGCCAGTAGTATAGGCGCGGGACAGGGGACCTACGAGCAGTACTTC.

The CDR3 region is CASKDRNTEAFF. The CDR3 DNA reads as TGTGCCAGCAAGGACAGGAACACTGAAGCTTTCTTT. The chain employs TRBV6-5 and TRBJ1-1, with a weak D call TRBD1 (6 bases). The germline V and J ends were trimmed by 7 bases and 1 base, with 7 bases remaining between them. Germline assignment: CDR1 MNHEY and CDR2 SVGAGI. This CDR3 is built from 12 residues.

The gene calls are TRBV14 and TRBJ1-2, with D uncertain. Trimming stripped 1 base from V and 4 bases from J, with 10 bases between. This CDR3 contains 14 residues. Germline CDR1 and CDR2: SGHDN and FVKESK. The CDR3 bases are TGTGCCAGCAGCCAAGCCGGGAGTGGCTATGGCTACACCTTC. It specifies CASSQAGSGYGYTF.

V usage is TRBV28 and J usage is TRBJ2-7; 10 bases agree with TRBD1. Germline V CDR1 and CDR2: MDHEN, SYDVKM. Germline trimming cut 3 bases from V and 5 bases from J; bases unmatched to any gene: 7. The CDR3 contains 15 residues. The CDR3 nucleotides read TGTGCCAGCAGTTTCACCGGGACAGGGGTAAACGAGCAGTACTTC. Amino acids: CASSFTGTGVNEQYF.

A few counts support this clone. V usage is TRBV30 and J usage is TRBJ1-6, with 8 bases identical to TRBD1. V gave up 5 bases and J gave up 8 bases; unmatched junction bases: 8. Per germline, CDR1 GTSNPN and CDR2 SVGIG (reference sequence). The CDR3 covers 14 residues. In DNA, the CDR3 is TGTGCCTGGGACAGGGGCGTCGTTTATTCACCCCTCCACTTT. It specifies CAWDRGVVYSPLHF.

The gene calls are TRBV9 and TRBJ2-1; D possibly corresponds to TRBD2 (5 bases). Per the germline V gene, CDR1 is SGDLS and CDR2 is YYNGEE. This CDR3 contains 15 residues. The V end was cut by 0 bases, the J end by 6 bases, with 13 bases between. The CDR3 here is CASSVGGSGRNEQFF. The CDR3 region has the DNA TGTGCCAGCAGCGTAGGTGGGAGCGGTCGCAATGAGCAGTTCTTC.

This chain uses TRBV4-3 with TRBJ1-6, with TRBD1 matching 9 bases. The germline V gene has CDR1 LGHNA and CDR2 YSLEER. V dropped 0 bases and J dropped 9; count of bases not matched to a gene: 15. The CDR3 is 19 residues long. The CDR3: CASSQDSGTGGGWSSPLHF. In nucleotides, the CDR3 is TGCGCCAGCAGCCAAGATTCGGGAACAGGGGGCGGTTGGAGTTCACCCCTCCACTTT.

V usage is TRBV7-2 and J usage is TRBJ2-1; 13 nucleotides match TRBD2. After removal of 3 bases from V and 6 bases from J, the junction contained 2 bases not matched to a gene. Germline CDR1 SGHTA, CDR2 FQGNSA. This CDR3 contains 15 residues. The CDR3 DNA sequence: TGTGCCAGCAGCTTGGGACTAGCGGGGTTCAATGAGCAGTTCTTC. Its protein product is CASSLGLAGFNEQFF.

The V gene is TRBV4-2, the J gene TRBJ1-2, with D uncertain. The CDR3 is made up of 15 amino acids. The ends were cut back, 1 base at V and 6 bases at J, with 15 bases in the middle. CDR1 is LGHNA, CDR2 YNFKEQ, per germline. CDR3: CASSQVSPSGDGYTF. CDR3 DNA sequence: TGTGCCAGCAGCCAAGTATCGCCATCGGGAGATGGCTACACCTTC.

This chain uses TRBV7-2 with TRBJ2-7, with 12 bases matching TRBD1. Germline assignment: CDR1 SGHTA and CDR2 FQGNSA. Unmatched junction bases numbered 5, after V lost 5 bases and J lost 3 bases. The CDR3 contains 15 residues. CDR3 nucleotides: TGTGCCAGCAGCGGAGGGACAGGGGGCATCTACGAGCAGTACTTC. It is translated as CASSGGTGGIYEQYF.

The V call is TRBV4-2, the J call TRBJ1-6; D is undetermined. The ends were cut back, 1 base at V and 7 bases at J, with 14 bases in the middle. The germline CDR1 and CDR2 sequences are LGHNA and YNFKEQ. The CDR3 is 16 residues long. In DNA form, the CDR3 reads TGTGCCAGCAGCCAAGGGACGGCGGCGGGGAATTCACCCCTCCACTTT. This codes for CASSQGTAAGNSPLHF.

The V gene is TRBV20-1, the J gene TRBJ1-1; D may be TRBD1 (6 bases). Trimming pared 7 bases from V and 5 bases from J, leaving 11 bases between. This CDR3 is built from 11 residues. Germline CDR1 and CDR2: DFQATT and SNEGSKA (reference sequence). Here the CDR3 DNA reads TGCAGTGTCCGGGGGGCAACTGAAGCTTTCTTT. It yields the protein CSVRGATEAFF.

This clone was counted once. The chain has TRBV25-1 and TRBJ2-7; maybe TRBD2 (5 bases). Germline CDR1 MGHDK, CDR2 SYGVNS. The V and J ends lost 4 bases and 1 base respectively, with 11 bases between them. The CDR3 runs 14 residues. The CDR3 DNA is TGTGCCAGCAGTGCCCCTGGCGGGTCCTACGAGCAGTACTTC. This gives the protein CASSAPGGSYEQYF.

This clone has just a few counts. The chain joins TRBV7-2 to TRBJ2-3, with D possibly TRBD2 on 6 matching bases. CDR1 SGHTA and CDR2 FQGNSA come from the germline V gene. V shed 3 bases and J shed 4 bases, with 11 bases lying between them. This CDR3 is 14 amino acids long. The CDR3 spells CASSFRGTADTQYF. The CDR3 DNA is TGTGCCAGCAGCTTTCGGGGGACCGCAGATACGCAGTATTTT.

The CDR3 loop is CSVRQGPGNYGYTF. CDR3 nucleotides: TGCAGCGTCCGACAGGGGCCGGGGAACTATGGCTACACCTTC. J is TRBJ1-2 and V is TRBV29-1; TRBD1 aligns across 8 bases. This CDR3 has 14 residues. V shed 6 bases and J 2 bases; nucleotides not matched to a gene: 8. Germline V gene sequence: CDR1 SQVTM, CDR2 ANQGSEA. Filled out from reference TRBV29-1 and TRBJ1-2, the complete variable domain reads SAVISQKPSRDICQRGTSLTIQCQVDSQVTMMFWYRQQPGQSLTLIATANQGSEATYESGFVIDKFPISRPNLTFSTLTVSNMSPEDSSIYLCSVRQGPGNYGYTFGSGTRLTVV.

This rearrangement joins TRBV15 to TRBJ2-7; D is unresolved. Germline V gene lookup returns CDR1 LNHNV and CDR2 YYDKDF (reference sequence). The CDR3 is 14 amino acids. Trimming removed 3 bases from V and 0 bases from J, with 9 bases in between. CDR3 protein: CATSSSRSSYEQYF. The CDR3 region has the DNA TGTGCCACCAGCAGTTCCAGAAGCTCCTACGAGCAGTACTTC.

V is TRBV27 and J is TRBJ2-7; TRBD1 matches 7 bases. This CDR3 region has 16 residues. Germline values: CDR1 MNHEY, CDR2 SMNVEV (reference sequence). Unmatched junction bases numbered 6, after V lost 0 bases and J lost 1 base. This CDR3 reads CASSLSKGTVSYEQYF. The CDR3 DNA reads as TGTGCCAGCAGTTTATCGAAGGGGACAGTTTCCTACGAGCAGTACTTC.